One sample yielded the 30 T cell receptor beta chains listed below, sequenced in a study of blood T cell repertoires in COVID-19. Measured with immunoSEQ multiplex PCR; TCRdb has only the in-frame clones, and not every one. Among some 200,000 clones listed, roughly 86% were seen once. Sequencing was performed on peripheral blood. The receptors were gathered from a man between 65 and 85 years old with acute or convalescent COVID-19.

V is TRBV18 and J is TRBJ2-7, with D possibly TRBD1 on 6 matching bases. The germline gives CDR1 KGHSH, CDR2 LQKENI. With 3 bases removed from V and 3 bases from J, the gap between germline ends came to 18 bases. This CDR3 region has 16 residues. CDR3 residues: CASSPYSNAGVYEQYF. For the CDR3, the DNA is TGTGCCAGCTCACCCTATTCCAATGCAGGGGTCTACGAGCAGTACTTC. Full variable domain (missing parts from reference TRBV18 and TRBJ2-7): NAGVMQNPRHLVRRRGQEARLRCSPMKGHSHVYWYRQLPEEGLKFMVYLQKENIIDESGMPKERFSAEFPKEGPSILRIQQVVRGDSAAYFCASSPYSNAGVYEQYFGPGTRLTVT.

CDR3 bases: TGTGCCAGCAGTGAGGTAGGAGACACAGATACGCAGTATTTT. It is translated as CASSEVGDTDTQYF. The chain links TRBV25-1 to TRBJ2-3; no clear D gene. The CDR3 has 14 amino acids. Germline V lookup: CDR1 MGHDK, CDR2 SYGVNS. V was pared by 3 bases and J by 2 bases, with 9 bases between.

The V gene is TRBV28, the J gene TRBJ1-1; D not resolved. CDR1 MDHEN and CDR2 SYDVKM come from the germline V gene. The CDR3 contains 14 residues. The V end was cut by 4 bases, the J end by 0 bases, with 9 bases between. Here the CDR3 reads CASSSPGLNTEAFF. CDR3 nucleotide sequence: TGTGCCAGCAGTTCCCCTGGCTTGAACACTGAAGCTTTCTTT. The full variable domain, with the rest looked up from reference TRBV28 and TRBJ1-1, is DVKVTQSSRYLVKRTGEKVFLECVQDMDHENMFWYRQDPGLGLRLIYFSYDVKMKEKGDIPEGYSVSREKKERFSLILESASTNQTSMYLCASSSPGLNTEAFFGQGTRLTVV.

This rearrangement joins TRBV6-2 or TRBV6-3 to TRBJ1-2, with 8 bases lining up with TRBD1. The CDR3 spans 13 residues. Trimming took 6 bases from V and 6 from J; bases not matched to a gene: 6. The germline V gene has CDR1 MNHEY and CDR2 SVGEGT. CDR3 sequence reads: CASSRGQGDGYTF. The CDR3 nucleotides are TGTGCCAGCAGCCGCGGACAGGGAGATGGCTACACCTTC.

V gene TRBV5-5 combines with J gene TRBJ2-5; perhaps TRBD1 as D (5 bases). Trimming cost V 5 bases and J 1 base, with 12 bases left between them. The germline V gene has CDR1 SGHKS and CDR2 YYEKEE (reference sequence). The CDR3 runs to 14 residues. CDR3 loop: CASSRIGAQETQYF. The CDR3 DNA sequence: TGTGCCAGCAGTCGTATTGGGGCCCAAGAGACCCAGTACTTC.

This chain links TRBV6-5 with TRBJ1-5; D perhaps matches TRBD1 (6 bases). V shed 9 bases and J shed 4 bases, with 13 bases lying between them. Germline CDR1 is MNHEY and CDR2 is SVGAGI. The CDR3 has 13 residues. CDR3 amino acids: CASSTGQNQPQHF. Here the CDR3 DNA reads TGTGCCAGTTCCACAGGGCAGAATCAGCCCCAGCATTTT.

The chain couples TRBV6-1 to TRBJ2-1; TRBD1 is a possible D gene (6 bases). Germline lookup yields CDR1 MNHNS and CDR2 SASEGT. The CDR3 extends over 13 amino acids. Deletions cut 8 bases from V and 8 bases from J, with 16 bases between. The CDR3: CASRAGAVDEQFF. As DNA, the CDR3 is TGTGCCAGCCGTGCAGGGGCGGTGGATGAGCAGTTCTTC.

The genes are TRBV28 and TRBJ2-7, with TRBD1 matching 11 bases. CDR3 length: 16 amino acids. The germline V gene has CDR1 MDHEN and CDR2 SYDVKM. V dropped 6 bases and J dropped 5; count of bases not matched to a gene: 12. The CDR3 sequence: CASSQLFGTGGDEQYF. CDR3 sequence (DNA): TGTGCCAGCAGCCAACTCTTTGGGACAGGGGGGGACGAGCAGTACTTC.

The V gene is TRBV5-1, the J gene TRBJ2-1; 9 nucleotides line up with TRBD2. Germline V gene sequence: CDR1 SGHRS, CDR2 YFSETQ. V dropped 0 bases and J dropped 4; count of bases not matched to a gene: 8. The CDR3 length is 17 residues. CDR3 residues: CASSLAGASGIYNEQFF. DNA for the CDR3: TGCGCCAGCAGCTTGGCCGGGGCTAGCGGGATTTACAATGAGCAGTTCTTC.

This clone was seen a single time. The chain couples TRBV18 to TRBJ1-3; D uncertain. With 2 bases removed from V and 0 bases from J, the gap between germline ends came to 8 bases. Germline V lookup: CDR1 KGHSH, CDR2 LQKENI. CDR3 length: 15 residues. CDR3 region: CASSPTSPSGNTIYF. DNA of the CDR3: TGTGCCAGCTCACCAACCAGTCCCTCTGGAAACACCATATATTTT.

V and J are TRBV27 and TRBJ1-1; the D is unclear. The V gene lost 3 bases and the J gene lost 3 bases, with 17 bases spanning the gap. CDR3 length: 16 residues. Germline CDR1 and CDR2: MNHEY and SMNVEV (reference sequence). Here the CDR3 DNA reads TGTGCCAGCAGTTTCGGTCCCGGGAGCTGGGACACTGAAGCTTTCTTT. This translates into CASSFGPGSWDTEAFF.

This CDR3 reads CASFPTGGQTWEKLFF. As DNA, the CDR3 is TGCGCCAGCTTTCCGACCGGCGGACAGACTTGGGAAAAACTGTTTTTT. The chain has TRBV5-1 and TRBJ1-4; maybe TRBD1 (6 bases). The CDR3 is 16 amino acids. V gave up 7 bases and J gave up 8 bases, with 24 bases separating them. Germline CDR1 and CDR2: SGHRS and YFSETQ.

The chain couples TRBV29-1 to TRBJ2-7, with no clear D. Germline lookup yields CDR1 SQVTM and CDR2 ANQGSEA. V lost 4 bases and J lost 2, with 15 bases in between. The CDR3 has 14 residues. As DNA, the CDR3 is TGCAGCGTTGCTACAGCCCTAACCACCTACGAGCAGTACTTC. Its translation is CSVATALTTYEQYF.

The chain is built from TRBV12-5 and TRBJ2-2; 11 bases map to TRBD1. V trimming: 6 bases; J trimming: 5 bases; junction bases outside the gene matches: 29. This CDR3 is 23 amino acids long. Germline values: CDR1 LGHNT, CDR2 FRNRAP. CDR3 coding DNA: TGTGCTAGTGGGTCTGGGACAGGGGGAGGCCGTAAGTCTTTGGAACTTAGGACCGGGGAGCTGTTTTTT. Its protein is CASGSGTGGGRKSLELRTGELFF.

This chain joins TRBV10-3 and TRBJ2-7; 7 positions agree with TRBD2. This CDR3 is 13 amino acids long. Per germline, CDR1 ENHRY and CDR2 SYGVKD. With V trimmed by 5 bases and J by 3 bases, 4 bases remained unmatched. The CDR3 loop reads CAISSGTNYEQYF. The CDR3 nucleotides read TGTGCCATCAGTTCCGGGACTAACTACGAGCAGTACTTC.

V gene TRBV12-3 or TRBV12-4 combines with J gene TRBJ1-1; D might be TRBD1 (6 bases). V dropped 7 bases and J dropped 1 base, with 10 bases sitting between them. CDR3 length equals 13 residues. CDR3 DNA sequence: TGTGCCAGCATGTGGACAGCGAACACTGAAGCTTTCTTT. It is translated as CASMWTANTEAFF.

The CDR3 DNA follows: TGTGCCACCCTCCAGGGTAGCAGGAGGGGAGATACGCAGTATTTT. This gives the protein CATLQGSRRGDTQYF. This chain links TRBV7-9 with TRBJ2-3, with a weak D call TRBD2 (6 bases). Germline lookup yields CDR1 SEHNR and CDR2 FQNEAQ (reference sequence). The CDR3 has 15 residues. V was clipped by 10 bases and J by 5 bases, with 22 bases between them.

The chain joins TRBV10-1 to TRBJ2-6, with unresolved D. The CDR3 spans 14 residues. Germline V gene lookup returns CDR1 WNHNN and CDR2 SYGVQD (reference sequence). Between the trimmed V and J ends, which lost 4 bases and 0 bases, there was a span of 4 bases. This CDR3 reads CASSGASGANVLTF. CDR3 nucleotides: TGCGCCAGCAGTGGGGCCTCTGGGGCCAACGTCCTGACTTTC.

The CDR3 sequence is CASSLAGVSGNTIYF. DNA for the CDR3: TGCGCCAGCAGCTTGGCCGGGGTCTCTGGAAACACCATATATTTT. V is TRBV5-1 and J is TRBJ1-3; the D is unclear. This CDR3 comprises 15 residues. The V end was cut by 0 bases, the J end by 0 bases, with 7 bases between. Germline CDR1 reads SGHRS; CDR2 reads YFSETQ. The full variable domain, with the rest looked up from reference TRBV5-1 and TRBJ1-3, is KAGVTQTPRYLIKTRGQQVTLSCSPISGHRSVSWYQQTPGQGLQFLFEYFSETQRNKGNFPGRFSGRQFSNSRSEMNVSTLELGDSALYLCASSLAGVSGNTIYFGEGSWLTVV.

The chain links TRBV14 to TRBJ1-2; TRBD1 agrees at 10 bases. Germline lookup yields CDR1 SGHDN and CDR2 FVKESK. The trim removed 4 bases at V and 6 bases at J, leaving 11 bases unmatched. The CDR3 totals 16 residues. CDR3 coding DNA: TGTGCCAGCAGCCTCCTCGGGGACAGGGGAGGGGATGGCTACACCTTC. It is translated as CASSLLGDRGGDGYTF.

V gene TRBV7-2 combines with J gene TRBJ2-1; TRBD2 might be the D (5 bases). CDR3 size: 15 residues. Trimming took 2 bases from V and 10 from J, leaving 18 bases between them. The germline V gene encodes CDR1 SGHTA and CDR2 FQGNSA. CDR3 sequence: CASSLRWQRSSEQFF. CDR3 coding DNA: TGTGCCAGCAGCTTAAGGTGGCAGCGGAGCTCCGAGCAGTTCTTC.

V is TRBV18 and J is TRBJ2-4, with 7 nucleotides matching TRBD1. After removal of 5 bases from V and 7 bases from J, the junction contained 5 bases not matched to a gene. The CDR3 is made up of 13 amino acids. Germline-derived CDR1 and CDR2 are KGHSH and LQKENI. The CDR3 reads CASSAQGVNIQYF. The CDR3 nucleotides read TGTGCCAGCTCAGCCCAGGGGGTTAACATTCAGTACTTC.

This chain uses TRBV7-4 with TRBJ1-1; 9 bases match TRBD1. V shed 0 bases and J 11 bases; nucleotides not matched to a gene: 4. CDR3 size: 13 residues. Germline V gene data show CDR1 as SGHVT and CDR2 as SQSDAQ. CDR3 coding DNA: TGTGCCAGCAGCTTAGCGGGGACAGGGTGCGCTTTCTTT. Encoded protein: CASSLAGTGCAFF.

The chain has TRBV6-7 and TRBJ1-5, with TRBD1 as a possible D gene (6 bases). TRBV6-7 is known as an ORF, though its function is uncertain. CDR3 length: 13 amino acids. Trimming shortened V by 9 bases and J by 9 bases, and 18 bases separated the two germline ends. The CDR3 loop reads CASSTGPARPQHF. The CDR3 DNA reads as TGTGCCAGTTCTACAGGGCCCGCGAGGCCCCAGCATTTT.

The chain links TRBV20-1 to TRBJ2-7, with 8 bases identical to TRBD1. In germline, CDR1 is DFQATT, CDR2 SNEGSKA (reference sequence). The CDR3 is 11 amino acids. The V gene end was trimmed by 5 bases and the J gene end by 9 bases; junction bases not matched to a gene: 6. The chain's CDR3 is CSAGQGLRQYF. DNA of the CDR3: TGCAGTGCTGGACAGGGCCTGAGGCAGTACTTC.

The genes are TRBV28 and TRBJ1-2, with a weak D call TRBD1 (5 bases). CDR1 and CDR2 from the germline V gene are MDHEN and SYDVKM. Deletions cut 11 bases from V and 3 bases from J, with 16 bases between. The CDR3 has 13 amino acids. The CDR3 bases are TGTGCCCATGGGGCAGGGCGAGACTATGGCTACACCTTC. Residues: CAHGAGRDYGYTF.

The V gene is TRBV19, the J gene TRBJ2-4, with TRBD2 as a possible D gene (6 bases). The CDR3 length is 16 residues. V was shortened by 4 bases and J by 0 bases, with 13 bases between the two germline ends. The germline V gene has CDR1 LNHDA and CDR2 SQIVND (reference sequence). CDR3 amino acids: CASSNLREVAKNIQYF. CDR3 coding DNA: TGTGCCAGTAGTAATCTGAGGGAGGTAGCCAAAAACATTCAGTACTTC.

V usage is TRBV5-4 and J usage is TRBJ1-2; 9 positions match TRBD1. The germline V gene encodes CDR1 SGHNT and CDR2 YYREEE (reference sequence). The CDR3 runs to 14 residues. J was trimmed by 8 bases and V by 3 bases; bases with no gene match: 8. The CDR3 loop is CASSSEQGARGYTF. The DNA for the CDR3 is TGTGCCAGCAGCTCCGAACAGGGGGCGAGGGGCTACACCTTC.

The CDR3 loop is CASSPKGDSYNEQFF. The CDR3 coding sequence is TGCGCCAGCAGCCCCAAAGGAGATTCCTACAATGAGCAGTTCTTC. V and J are TRBV4-1 and TRBJ2-1; D ambiguous. V was pared by 4 bases and J by 1 base, with 11 bases between. The CDR3 covers 15 residues. The germline V gene encodes CDR1 MGHRA and CDR2 YSYEKL.

The chain combines TRBV15 with TRBJ2-5, with a possible D match to TRBD2 (6 bases). This CDR3 is built from 14 residues. V was cut by 1 base and J by 5 bases, with 11 bases left in between. The germline V gene encodes CDR1 LNHNV and CDR2 YYDKDF (reference sequence). The CDR3 coding sequence is TGTGCCACCAGCAGAGCGGGGGTGGGGGAGACCCAGTACTTC. This sequence encodes CATSRAGVGETQYF.